Below are 5 T cell receptor beta chains sequenced from a single sample in a study of cytomegalovirus exposure and HLA in healthy donors. PCR primers comprised 60 Vbeta and 13 Jbeta primers. Only in-frame clones appear in the TCRdb table, and some are missing; sequencing was by immunoSEQ multiplex PCR. This table has about 190,000 clones, over 70% appearing once. Sequencing was performed on PBMCs. Source of these receptors: a man aged 50 or older in good health and CMV-seronegative.

This clone has only a few counts. Other DNA sequences in the same sample also yield this CDR3. CDR3 sequence: CASSQFQGADTEAFF. The CDR3 DNA sequence: TGTGCCAGCAGCCAGTTTCAGGGGGCTGACACTGAAGCTTTCTTT. The chain couples TRBV16 to TRBJ1-1; TRBD1 matches at 8 bases. CDR3 size: 15 residues. With V trimmed by 3 bases and J by 3 bases, 6 bases remained unmatched. Germline CDR1 reads KGHSY; CDR2 reads FQNENV.

This chain joins TRBV4-1 and TRBJ2-3, with 8 bases matching TRBD2. CDR1 and CDR2 from the germline V gene are MGHRA and YSYEKL. The CDR3 is made up of 14 amino acids. The V gene end was trimmed by 1 base and the J gene end by 4 bases; junction bases not matched to a gene: 1. CDR3 in DNA: TGCGCCAGCAGCCAAGCCGGGGGGGCAGATACGCAGTATTTT. Translated: CASSQAGGADTQYF.

On this clone: Other DNA sequences in this specimen translate into the identical CDR3. V gene TRBV5-1 combines with J gene TRBJ1-6, with TRBD1 identical over 10 bases. CDR1 SGHRS and CDR2 YFSETQ come from the germline V gene. V was pared by 4 bases and J by 5 bases, with 6 bases of the junction left unmatched. CDR3 length: 16 amino acids. The CDR3 protein is CASSLRQGADNSPLHF. The CDR3 bases are TGCGCCAGCAGCCTAAGACAGGGGGCGGATAATTCACCCCTCCACTTT.

This chain joins TRBV29-1 and TRBJ1-1, with D unresolved. The V end lost 1 base, the J end lost 1 base, and 7 bases lay between the germline ends. The CDR3 contains 13 residues. Looked up from germline, CDR1 is SQVTM and CDR2 is ANQGSEA. The CDR3 loop reads CSVEGARNTEAFF. The CDR3 nucleotides read TGCAGCGTTGAAGGGGCCAGGAACACTGAAGCTTTCTTT.

The V gene is TRBV6-1, the J gene TRBJ1-3; D remains unclear. Trimming removed 10 bases at V and 0 bases at J, with 13 bases between. The CDR3 loop spans 14 amino acids. Germline V CDR1 and CDR2: MNHNS, SASEGT. The CDR3 sequence is CAIQTASSGNTIYF. CDR3 DNA sequence: TGTGCCATACAGACCGCCAGCTCTGGAAACACCATATATTTT.